The entry below gives a single T cell receptor (beta chain) sequence along with its context. Its antigen is still unknown. This sample stems from a study of cytomegalovirus exposure and HLA in healthy donors. Study results and caveats: Later analysis associated a missense DCLRE1C variant with TCR beta V- and J-gene trimming. Roughly even sequencing depth across donors was the assumption behind the presence/absence analyses. Earlier findings revealed that most TCR beta V segments proved productive either about 87% or about 30% of the time.

PCR was performed using 60 Vbeta and 13 Jbeta primers. Only in-frame clones appear in the TCRdb table, and some are missing; sequencing was by immunoSEQ multiplex PCR. This sample carries roughly 150,000 clones, approximately 82% of them seen once, and the ten largest clones take about 7.1%. V was cut by 0 bases and J by 7 bases, with 16 bases left in between. The CDR3 contains 15 residues. The germline CDR1 and CDR2 sequences are SGHNT and YYREEE (reference sequence). Donors likely had unrecorded immune exposures despite being nominally healthy when sampled. The chain uses TRBV5-4 and TRBJ1-2; unclear D gene. This TCR came from a woman aged 45-60 years in good health and CMV-seropositive. The specimen was PBMCs. CDR3: CASSLALGSPGGYTF. The CDR3 DNA follows: TGTGCCAGCAGCTTGGCCTTAGGCTCCCCGGGTGGCTACACCTTC.